This paragraph covers one T cell receptor beta chain sequence. V was shortened by 2 bases and J by 6 bases, with 20 bases between the two germline ends. The CDR3 loop spans 16 amino acids. CDR1 is LGHDT and CDR2 is YNNKEL in the germline V gene (reference sequence). This entry belongs to a study of blood T cell repertoires in COVID-19. As handled by the study authors: How many nucleated cells were present was estimated from reference gene primer amplification. Produced via immunoSEQ multiplex PCR; TCRdb's table is partial and in-frame only. Clone size and V and J calls were adopted from that table, with D and trimming inferred from the DNA. The sample lists around 300,000 clones, around 92% occurring once.

The sequence came from a woman aged 25 to 39 who had recovered from COVID-19. The chain couples TRBV3-1 (or the pseudogene TRBV3-2) to TRBJ2-7; tentatively, D is TRBD2 (8 bases). The specimen sequenced was PBMCs or T cells enriched from blood (not recorded which). The CDR3 DNA follows: TGTGCCAGCAGCCAAAGTGTGAGTAGCGGGACAGTCGAGCAGTACTTC. This translates into CASSQSVSSGTVEQYF.